This is a list of T cell receptor beta chains from one sample in a study of blood T cell repertoires in COVID-19. Sequencing was performed with immunoSEQ multiplex PCR; in TCRdb, only in-frame clones are kept and a portion is missing. The profile covers 90,000 to 150,000 clones, with approximately 87% appearing a single time and around 2.1% taken by the ten largest. Source material: peripheral blood. The receptors derive from a woman in her 50s with acute or convalescent COVID-19. The CDR3 runs from the conserved cysteine through the conserved F or W. A D gene is named only where the DNA matches it firmly.

j_call v_call d_call cdr3_nt cdr3_aa
TRBJ1-2 TRBV19 NA TGTGCCAGTAGCCCTGGCAGAGGGAACTATGGCTACACCTTC CASSPGRGNYGYTF
TRBJ1-5 TRBV19 NA TGTGCCAGTAGCGAGGAGATGAGGAATCAGCCCCAGCATTTT CASSEEMRNQPQHF
TRBJ1-2 TRBV18 NA TGTGCCAGCTCACCCCAGGGGCACCCGGGCTATGGCTACACCTTC CASSPQGHPGYGYTF
TRBJ1-6 TRBV15 NA TGTGCCACCAGCAGTTCCCAGGGGACACCCCTCCACTTT CATSSSQGTPLHF
TRBJ2-1 TRBV7-2 TRBD2 TGTGCCAGCAGCTCACCCTCTATCGGGAGGATCTCCTACAATGAGCAGTTCTTC CASSSPSIGRISYNEQFF
TRBJ2-1 TRBV24-1 NA TGTGCCACCAGTGATTCTACAGGGGAGGTTTCCTACAATGAGCAGTTCTTC CATSDSTGEVSYNEQFF
TRBJ2-7 TRBV6-5 NA TGTGCCAGCAGTATCCGTCAGGGTTTAGAGCAGTACTTC CASSIRQGLEQYF
TRBJ2-7 TRBV7-2 TRBD2 TGTGCCAGCAGCCCCCGGACTAGCGGGGGAAACGAGCAGTACTTC CASSPRTSGGNEQYF
TRBJ2-6 TRBV18 TRBD2 TGTGCCAGCTCACCACTTCCTAGCGGGGACTCTGGGGCCAACGTCCTGACTTTC CASSPLPSGDSGANVLTF
TRBJ2-7 TRBV29-1 TRBD1 TGCAGCGTGACCAGGGGGCGCGAGCAGTACTTC CSVTRGREQYF